This entry is about one TCR beta chain. This clonotype was counted ten times or more. The antigen it binds to is not known. Within one base of it there is no much larger clone, and no base qualities were kept. CDR1 and CDR2 are drawn from the germline V gene: SGHAT, FQNNGV. Including the terminal cysteine and phenylalanine, the CDR3 comprises 17 residues. Only the CDR3 region is kept as DNA, spanning 51 bases read in frame from base 1. Ends trimmed: V by 5 bases, J by 7 bases; bases unmatched to a gene: 15. This entry is derived from a study of neurological immune-mediated disorders (dated by TCRdb to 2018 to 2020). With regard to the full study: The study compared peripheral blood TCR-beta repertoires of HTLV-I-associated myelopathy (HAM/TSP) patients, multiple sclerosis patients and healthy controls using UMI-based sequencing. The 95 to 120 TCR-beta libraries included longitudinal samples, technical triplicates and paired sorted CD4+ and CD8+ T-cell subsets alongside PBMC samples. The cohort included around 70 subjects: roughly 15 with HAM/TSP, some 34 with multiple sclerosis, and around 20 healthy controls.

General conclusions and limits of the study: TCR clonal expansion was greatest in HAM/TSP patients and smallest in MS patients, who ranked below even healthy controls. No identical CDR3 amino acid sequences were shared among expanded clones across subjects, suggesting private TCR-beta repertoires in all groups.

cDNA synthesis used template-switch 5'RACE with a primer carrying a 10-nucleotide random unique molecular identifier tagging each TCR transcript. Over 170 million TCR-beta sequences, covering 15-18 subjects, were produced in each sequencing run. The RNeasy kit was used to extract total RNA. The KAPA Real-time Library Amplification kit was used to amplify TCR-beta VDJ regions with primers targeting the TCR constant region and the 5'RACE anchor. A first PCR added sample indexes and Illumina adaptors, and a second PCR then raised library yield. The roughly 650 bp TCR product was size-selected on a 2% E-gel SizeSelection system after Ampure bead purification. Before pooling, library quality was assessed on a Bioanalyzer, concentration was determined with Qubit, and library quantification was performed with the Kapa Library Quantification kit. An Illumina HiSeq 2500 sequenced the libraries paired-end 2 x 150 bp. To increase sequence diversity, roughly 24-31% phiX was spiked into each library pool. For the original study's pipeline: The quality-filtered reads were processed with the UMI-based MiGEC pipeline, whose error correction step removed more than 80% of the raw TCR sequences. IMGT germline references were used for aligning VDJ genes, and each clonotype was defined as a unique CDR3 amino acid sequence together with its V-J genes. Clonal expansion, Shannon diversity, and CDR3 relatedness (CalcPairwiseDistances, ClusterSamples) were evaluated with VDJtools, and phylogenetic trees were built with CLCbio workbench. Using coefficient-of-variation modelling across technical triplicates, the study counted a clone as expanded if it had at least 8 unique UMIs. Using fastp trimming at Q25 and MiXCR clonotype assembly, TCRdb reanalyzed the public sequencing data and kept in-frame beta chains. Rows merge per CDR3 protein into single entries with the most common DNA and genes. The V and J calls reflect TCRdb's pipeline rather than the authors' work. The sample table holds fewer than 85,000 distinct CDR3 sequences, of which under 20% were seen once. Approximately 15% of the sample goes to the ten largest clones.

Healthy controls were blood bank volunteers in Maryland, USA. For the unsorted PBMC libraries, 2 million PBMCs were stored in RNAlater at -80 degrees C until RNA extraction and were used to generate the libraries. PBMCs were separated from peripheral blood using Ficoll-Hypaque density gradient centrifugation and then cryopreserved in liquid nitrogen. The chain employs TRBV11-2 and TRBJ1-4; 8 central nucleotides agree with TRBD1. The sequencing sample was made of PBMCs. The receptor's source is a woman aged 40 to 50 in good health. The DNA reads as follows: TGTGCCAGCAGCCCGGGACAGGAGATAATTAACGGTGAAAAACTGTTTTTT. This is translated as CASSPGQEIINGEKLFF.